This TCR beta chain derives from a study of control samples from healthy donors and cancer patients. Trimming left V 3 bases short and J 2 bases short, with 11 bases between. The CDR3 loop spans 15 amino acids. CDR1 is LGHDT, CDR2 YNNKEL, per germline (reference sequence). TCRdb keeps only in-frame clones here, not all; method: immunoSEQ multiplex PCR. The data contain about 110,000 clones, approximately 90% of them singletons. This chain uses TRBV3-1 (or the pseudogene TRBV3-2) with TRBJ1-3; TRBD1 is a possible D gene (6 bases). The source is a woman aged 50 to 60 in good health. Sequences were obtained from blood. The CDR3 region is CASSHLSGAGNTIYF. Written as DNA, the CDR3 is TGTGCCAGCAGCCACTTATCAGGGGCTGGAAACACCATATATTTT.